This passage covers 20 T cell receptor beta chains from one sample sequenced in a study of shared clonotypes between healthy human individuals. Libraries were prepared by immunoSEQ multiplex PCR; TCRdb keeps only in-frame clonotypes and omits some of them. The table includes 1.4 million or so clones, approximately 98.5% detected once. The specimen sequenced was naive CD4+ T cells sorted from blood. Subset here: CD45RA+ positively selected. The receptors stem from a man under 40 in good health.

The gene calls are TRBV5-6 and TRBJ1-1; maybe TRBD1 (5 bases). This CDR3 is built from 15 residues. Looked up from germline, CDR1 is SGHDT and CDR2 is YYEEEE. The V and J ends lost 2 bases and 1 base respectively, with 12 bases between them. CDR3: CASSFRPDTNTEAFF. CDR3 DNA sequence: TGTGCCAGCAGCTTTCGCCCGGACACGAACACTGAAGCTTTCTTT.

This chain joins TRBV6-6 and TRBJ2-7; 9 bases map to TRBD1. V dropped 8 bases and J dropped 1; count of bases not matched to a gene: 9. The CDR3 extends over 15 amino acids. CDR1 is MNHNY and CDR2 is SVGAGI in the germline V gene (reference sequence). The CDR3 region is CASAGTGGSSYEQYF. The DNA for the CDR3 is TGTGCCAGCGCAGGAACAGGGGGCTCATCCTACGAGCAGTACTTC.

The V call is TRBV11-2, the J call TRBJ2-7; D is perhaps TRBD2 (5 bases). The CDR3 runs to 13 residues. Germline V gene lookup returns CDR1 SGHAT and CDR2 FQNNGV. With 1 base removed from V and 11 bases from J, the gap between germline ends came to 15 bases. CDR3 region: CASSLAPTAAEYF. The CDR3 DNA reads TGTGCCAGCAGCTTAGCCCCCACGGCAGCGGAGTACTTC. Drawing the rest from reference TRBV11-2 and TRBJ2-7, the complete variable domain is EAGVAQSPRYKIIEKRQSVAFWCNPISGHATLYWYQQILGQGPKLLIQFQNNGVVDDSQLPKDRFSAERLKGVDSTLKIQPAKLEDSAVYLCASSLAPTAAEYFGPGTRLTVT.

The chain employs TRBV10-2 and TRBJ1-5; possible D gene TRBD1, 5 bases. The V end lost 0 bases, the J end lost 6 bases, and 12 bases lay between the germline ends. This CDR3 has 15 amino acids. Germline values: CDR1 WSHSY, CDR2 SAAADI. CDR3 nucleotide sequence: TGCGCCAGCAGTGAGTCTGGGGGGACCTTTCAGCCCCAGCATTTT. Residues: CASSESGGTFQPQHF.

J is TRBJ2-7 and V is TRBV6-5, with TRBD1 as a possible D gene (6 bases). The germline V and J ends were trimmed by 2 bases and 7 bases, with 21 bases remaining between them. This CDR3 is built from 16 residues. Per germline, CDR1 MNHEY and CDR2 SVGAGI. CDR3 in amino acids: CASSYLPSGGIGEQYF. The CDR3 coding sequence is TGTGCCAGCAGTTACCTCCCGAGTGGGGGCATTGGAGAGCAGTACTTC.

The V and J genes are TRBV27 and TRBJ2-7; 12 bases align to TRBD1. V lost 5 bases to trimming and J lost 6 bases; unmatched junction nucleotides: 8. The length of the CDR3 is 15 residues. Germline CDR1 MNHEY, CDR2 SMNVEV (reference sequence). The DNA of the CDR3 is TGTGCCAGCAGTCCCCGGGACAGGGGGCTTACCGAGCAGTACTTC. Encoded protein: CASSPRDRGLTEQYF.

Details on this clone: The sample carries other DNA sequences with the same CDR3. The CDR3 region has the DNA TGTGCCAGCAGCTTAGATGGGGGTAGCTCCTACAATGAGCAGTTCTTC. Translating it yields CASSLDGGSSYNEQFF. The chain recombines TRBV11-3 with TRBJ2-1; D is tentatively TRBD1 or TRBD2 (5 bases each). CDR1 is SGHNT, CDR2 YENEEA, per germline. This CDR3 spans 16 amino acids. The ends were cut back, 0 bases at V and 0 bases at J, with 9 bases in the middle. The full variable domain, with the rest looked up from reference TRBV11-3 and TRBJ2-1, is EAGVVQSPRYKIIEKKQPVAFWCNPISGHNTLYWYLQNLGQGPELLIRYENEEAVDDSQLPKDRFSAERLKGVDSTLKIQPAELGDSAVYLCASSLDGGSSYNEQFFGPGTRLTVL.

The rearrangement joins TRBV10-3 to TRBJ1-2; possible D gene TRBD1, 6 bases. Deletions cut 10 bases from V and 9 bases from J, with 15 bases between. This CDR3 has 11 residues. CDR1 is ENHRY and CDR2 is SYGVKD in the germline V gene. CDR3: CASNTGTSYTF. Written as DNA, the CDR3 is TGTGCCAGTAATACAGGGACTAGCTACACCTTC.

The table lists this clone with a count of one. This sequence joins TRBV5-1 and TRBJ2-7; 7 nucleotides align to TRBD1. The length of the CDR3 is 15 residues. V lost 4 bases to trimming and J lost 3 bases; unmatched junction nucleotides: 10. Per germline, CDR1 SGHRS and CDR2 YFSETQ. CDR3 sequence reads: CASSSTGAVFYEQYF. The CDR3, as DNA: TGCGCCAGCAGCAGTACAGGGGCGGTCTTCTACGAGCAGTACTTC.

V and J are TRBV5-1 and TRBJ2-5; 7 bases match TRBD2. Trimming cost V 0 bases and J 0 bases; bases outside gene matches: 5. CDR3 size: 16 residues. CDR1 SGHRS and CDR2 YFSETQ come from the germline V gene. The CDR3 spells CASSLEGGSYQETQYF. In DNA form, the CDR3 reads TGCGCCAGCAGCTTGGAGGGCGGGAGCTACCAAGAGACCCAGTACTTC.

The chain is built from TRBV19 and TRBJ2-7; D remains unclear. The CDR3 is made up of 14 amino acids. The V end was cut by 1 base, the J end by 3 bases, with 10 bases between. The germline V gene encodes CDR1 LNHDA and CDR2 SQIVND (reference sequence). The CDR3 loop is CASSIARDHYEQYF. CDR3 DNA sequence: TGTGCCAGTAGTATAGCCAGAGATCACTACGAGCAGTACTTC.

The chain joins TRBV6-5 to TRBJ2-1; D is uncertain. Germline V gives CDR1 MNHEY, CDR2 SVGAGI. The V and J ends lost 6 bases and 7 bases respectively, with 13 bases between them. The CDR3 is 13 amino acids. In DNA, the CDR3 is TGTGCCAGCAGACTCACCACTTGGAATGAGCAGTTCTTC. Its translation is CASRLTTWNEQFF.

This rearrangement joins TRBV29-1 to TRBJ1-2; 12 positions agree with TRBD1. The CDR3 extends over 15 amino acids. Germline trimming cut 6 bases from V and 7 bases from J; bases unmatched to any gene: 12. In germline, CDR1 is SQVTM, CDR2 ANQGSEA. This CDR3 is CSVLQGTGGKVGYTF. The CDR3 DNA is TGCAGCGTCCTACAAGGGACAGGGGGCAAGGTTGGCTACACCTTC. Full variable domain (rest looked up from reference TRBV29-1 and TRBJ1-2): SAVISQKPSRDICQRGTSLTIQCQVDSQVTMMFWYRQQPGQSLTLIATANQGSEATYESGFVIDKFPISRPNLTFSTLTVSNMSPEDSSIYLCSVLQGTGGKVGYTFGSGTRLTVV.

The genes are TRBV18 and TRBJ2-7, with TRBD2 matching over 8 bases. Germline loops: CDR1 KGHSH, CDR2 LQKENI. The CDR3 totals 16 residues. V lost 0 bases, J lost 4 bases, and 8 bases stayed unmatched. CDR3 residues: CASSPPITSGRYEQYF. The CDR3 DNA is TGTGCCAGCTCACCACCGATAACTAGCGGCAGATACGAGCAGTACTTC.

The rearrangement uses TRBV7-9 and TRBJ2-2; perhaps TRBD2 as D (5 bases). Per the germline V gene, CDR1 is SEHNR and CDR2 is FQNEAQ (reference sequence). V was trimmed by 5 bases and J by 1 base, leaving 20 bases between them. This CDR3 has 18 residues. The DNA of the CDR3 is TGTGCCAGCAGCCCACCCCGAGCGGAGGCCCTGAACACCGGGGAGCTGTTTTTT. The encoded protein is CASSPPRAEALNTGELFF.

The DNA for the CDR3 is TGTGCCAGCTCTGGCCTAGCGGGAGTCAACGGGGAGCTGTTTTTT. The encoded protein is CASSGLAGVNGELFF. The chain uses TRBV18 and TRBJ2-2; TRBD2 matches at 10 bases. Germline lookup yields CDR1 KGHSH and CDR2 LQKENI. The CDR3 spans 15 residues. V was clipped by 6 bases and J by 7 bases; unmatched bases: 8.

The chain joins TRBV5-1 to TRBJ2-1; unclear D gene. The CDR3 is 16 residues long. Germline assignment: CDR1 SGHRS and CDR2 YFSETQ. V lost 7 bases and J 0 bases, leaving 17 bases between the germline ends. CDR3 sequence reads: CASQLLPEYSYNEQFF. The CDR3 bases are TGCGCCAGCCAGTTGCTACCGGAGTACTCCTACAATGAGCAGTTCTTC.

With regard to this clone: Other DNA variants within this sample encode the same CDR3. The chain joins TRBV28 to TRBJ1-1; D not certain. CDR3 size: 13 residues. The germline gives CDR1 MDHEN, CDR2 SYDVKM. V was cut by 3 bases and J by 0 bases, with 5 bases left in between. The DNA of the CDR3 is TGTGCCAGCAGTTTGTCGCTGAACACTGAAGCTTTCTTT. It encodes CASSLSLNTEAFF.

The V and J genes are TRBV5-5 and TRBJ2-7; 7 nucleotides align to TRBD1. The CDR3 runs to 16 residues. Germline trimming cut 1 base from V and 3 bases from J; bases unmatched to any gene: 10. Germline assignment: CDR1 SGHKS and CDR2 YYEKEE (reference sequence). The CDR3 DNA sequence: TGTGCCAGCAGCTTGAGACATCACGCAGGGGGCTACGAGCAGTACTTC. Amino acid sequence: CASSLRHHAGGYEQYF.

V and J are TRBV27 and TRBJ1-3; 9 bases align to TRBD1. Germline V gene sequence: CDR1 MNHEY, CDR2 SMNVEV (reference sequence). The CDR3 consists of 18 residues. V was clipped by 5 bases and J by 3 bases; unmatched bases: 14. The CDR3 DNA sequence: TGTGCCAGCAGTATCCGGGACAGGGTAGGGGTGAATGGAAACACCATATATTTT. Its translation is CASSIRDRVGVNGNTIYF.